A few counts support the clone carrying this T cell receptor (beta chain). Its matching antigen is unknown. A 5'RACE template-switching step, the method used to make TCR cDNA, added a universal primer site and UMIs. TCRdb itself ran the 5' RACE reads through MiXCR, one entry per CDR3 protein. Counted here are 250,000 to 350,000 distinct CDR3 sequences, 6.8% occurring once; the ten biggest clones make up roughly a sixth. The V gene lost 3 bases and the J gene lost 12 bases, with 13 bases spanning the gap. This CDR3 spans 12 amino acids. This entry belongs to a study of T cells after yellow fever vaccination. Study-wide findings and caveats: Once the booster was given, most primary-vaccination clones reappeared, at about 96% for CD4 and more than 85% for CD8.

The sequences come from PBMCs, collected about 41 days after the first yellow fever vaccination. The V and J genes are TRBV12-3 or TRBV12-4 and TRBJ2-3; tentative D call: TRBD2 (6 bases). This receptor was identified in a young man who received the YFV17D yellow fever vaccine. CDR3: CASSFPGLSQYF. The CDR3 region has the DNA TGTGCCAGCAGTTTCCCGGGACTGAGTCAGTATTTT.